This TCR beta chain was sequenced during a study of human T cells and chemical hapten exposure. The wider study: Scalp application of diphenylcyclopropenone was performed weekly in patients across the entire roughly 23-week study. The patient population, which was mostly female, had alopecia areata, totalis or universalis.

This clonotype came up many times. MiXCR was run by TCRdb on the RACE reads, yielding one entry per CDR3 protein. The table has a few hundred thousand distinct CDR3 sequences, 5.5% seen once; the top ten hold about 8.7%. Indicated time point: pre-sensitization, week 0. Described treatment: therapeutic diphenylcyclopropenone sensitization with weekly scalp DPC. The TCR sequence derives from a woman younger than 30 with alopecia areata. Some clones in this sample may be carry-over from other donors' samples. The sample here was whole blood, taken in connection with sensitization to the hapten diphenylcyclopropenone (DPC).

The chain's CDR3 is CASSQAGEGATLHF. In nucleotides, the CDR3 is TGTGCCAGCAGCCAAGCGGGAGAGGGGGCCACCCTCCACTTT. The chain is built from TRBV3-1 and TRBJ1-6; 7 bases are a match to TRBD1. This CDR3 region has 14 residues. V was pared by 1 base and J by 14 bases, with 8 bases of the junction left unmatched. Germline V gene sequence: CDR1 LGHDT, CDR2 YNNKEL (reference sequence).